The 29 T cell receptor beta chains given below trace back to one sample, sequenced in a study of T cells in Graves' hyperthyroidism and ophthalmopathy. Amplified regions were TCR beta CDR3 sequences from RNA transcripts. The HTBI primer set was used in a first-round RT-PCR of the TCR CDR3. One entry per CDR3 protein results from TCRdb running MiXCR on the multiplex PCR reads. The sample consists of some 500,000 distinct CDR3 sequences, roughly 25% of them appearing once. The specimen sequenced was blood. The receptor set was obtained from a woman aged 25-40 years with Graves' ophthalmopathy.

This clonotype was recorded at least ten times. The rearrangement joins TRBV7-3 to TRBJ2-5; 11 nucleotides agree with TRBD2. This CDR3 contains 13 residues. The germline CDR1 and CDR2 sequences are SGHTA and FQGTGA. Germline trimming cut 8 bases from V and 5 bases from J; bases unmatched to any gene: 4. The CDR3 nucleotides read TGTGCCAGCTCTAGCGGGGGGTCGGAGACCCAGTACTTC. Translation: CASSSGGSETQYF.

This chain uses TRBV10-3 with TRBJ1-1, with TRBD1 as a possible D gene (5 bases). The CDR3 runs 15 residues. V gave up 8 bases and J gave up 6 bases, with 22 bases separating them. Germline V CDR1 and CDR2: ENHRY, SYGVKD. CDR3 DNA sequence: TGTGCCATCTTTCCCCATCAGGGCGGCGGGGCTGAAGCTTTCTTT. This codes for CAIFPHQGGGAEAFF.

This clonotype occurred many times. This sequence joins TRBV6-5 and TRBJ1-1; TRBD1 matches 7 bases. With V trimmed by 6 bases and J by 2 bases, 3 bases remained unmatched. CDR3 length: 13 residues. In germline, CDR1 is MNHEY, CDR2 SVGAGI. CDR3 amino acids: CASRYRGNTEAFF. CDR3 bases: TGTGCCAGCAGGTACAGGGGAAACACTGAAGCTTTCTTT.

This clonotype has only a few counts. The CDR3 reads CASSENLLTTDTQYF. As DNA, the CDR3 is TGTGCCAGCAGTGAAAACTTGTTGACCACAGATACGCAGTATTTT. This chain links TRBV6-1 with TRBJ2-3, with no clear D. Germline V gene lookup returns CDR1 MNHNS and CDR2 SASEGT. CDR3 length: 15 residues. The V and J ends lost 2 bases and 2 bases respectively, with 11 bases between them.

This clonotype was recorded many times. The rearrangement links TRBV20-1 to TRBJ2-7; TRBD2 aligns across 13 bases. CDR3 size: 14 residues. Germline assignment: CDR1 DFQATT and CDR2 SNEGSKA (reference sequence). Trimming at V came to 7 bases and at J to 4 bases, leaving 7 bases not matched to a gene. CDR3 in amino acids: CSGTSGGLPYEQYF. CDR3 coding DNA: TGCAGTGGGACTAGCGGGGGCCTCCCTTACGAGCAGTACTTC.

Many counts were recorded for this clonotype. This chain connects TRBV6-1 to TRBJ1-2; 8 positions agree with TRBD1. Trimming removed 6 bases from V and 7 bases from J; junction bases left unmatched: 10. Germline CDR1 MNHNS, CDR2 SASEGT. This CDR3 is built from 14 residues. CDR3 protein: CASSSWVGTGGYTF. The DNA for the CDR3 is TGTGCCAGCAGCTCTTGGGTAGGGACAGGTGGCTACACCTTC.

The chain is built from TRBV29-1 and TRBJ2-3; D is perhaps TRBD2 (6 bases). The germline CDR1 and CDR2 sequences are SQVTM and ANQGSEA. Trimming removed 0 bases at V and 4 bases at J, with 20 bases between. The CDR3 extends over 17 amino acids. This CDR3 is CSVEDRGGLIHADTQYF. CDR3 nucleotides: TGCAGCGTTGAAGATCGAGGAGGGCTAATACATGCAGATACGCAGTATTTT.

This clonotype appeared a few times. The chain links TRBV7-9 to TRBJ1-1; D remains unclear. V was trimmed by 2 bases and J by 1 base, leaving 11 bases between them. The CDR3 covers 15 residues. Germline values: CDR1 SEHNR, CDR2 FQNEAQ (reference sequence). CDR3 DNA: TGTGCCAGCAGCTTATTAACGCACCGGAACACTGAAGCTTTCTTT. It specifies CASSLLTHRNTEAFF.

The CDR3 is CSARDLSGSRETQYF. The CDR3 bases are TGCAGTGCTAGAGATCTTAGCGGGAGCAGAGAGACCCAGTACTTC. The rearrangement joins TRBV20-1 to TRBJ2-5; 9 nucleotides align to TRBD2. This CDR3 has 15 residues. Germline V CDR1 and CDR2: DFQATT, SNEGSKA (reference sequence). Trimming removed 0 bases from V and 4 bases from J; junction bases left unmatched: 6.

The sample holds many counts of this clonotype. The chain has TRBV12-3 or TRBV12-4 and TRBJ1-2, with D maybe TRBD1 (6 bases). The V end lost 4 bases, the J end lost 6 bases, and 15 bases lay between the germline ends. The CDR3 is made up of 14 amino acids. CDR3 loop: CASSSPGTSNGYTF. In DNA form, the CDR3 reads TGTGCCAGCAGTTCACCCGGGACATCGAATGGCTACACCTTC.

This sequence joins TRBV30 and TRBJ1-1; D is perhaps TRBD1 (5 bases). Germline V gives CDR1 GTSNPN, CDR2 SVGIG (reference sequence). CDR3 length equals 13 residues. CDR3 nucleotides: TGTGCAAGAGCACAGGAAAAGGACACTGAAGCTTTCTTT. It yields the protein CARAQEKDTEAFF. Full variable domain (outside the CDR3, taken from reference TRBV30 and TRBJ1-1): SQTIHQWPATLVQPVGSPLSLECTVEGTSNPNLYWYRQAAGRGLQLLFYSVGIGQISSEVPQNLSASRPQDRQFILSSKKLLLSDSGFYLCARAQEKDTEAFFGQGTRLTVV.

This clonotype was counted many times. The chain combines TRBV4-2 with TRBJ1-2; 7 bases align to TRBD1. The CDR3 is 14 residues long. J lost 2 bases, V lost 3 bases, and 3 bases had no gene match. From germline, CDR1 is LGHNA and CDR2 YNFKEQ. The CDR3 region is CASSQEGQNYGYTF. The CDR3 DNA is TGTGCCAGCAGCCAGGAGGGACAGAACTATGGCTACACCTTC.

This clonotype was counted many times. Written as DNA, the CDR3 is TGTGCCAGCAGTCTCACCCTCGACGAGCAGTACTTC. This gives the protein CASSLTLDEQYF. The rearrangement uses TRBV28 and TRBJ2-7; D unresolved. Germline-derived CDR1 and CDR2 are MDHEN and SYDVKM. The length of the CDR3 is 12 residues. With 5 bases removed from V and 5 bases from J, the gap between germline ends came to 10 bases. Full variable domain (rest looked up from reference TRBV28 and TRBJ2-7): DVKVTQSSRYLVKRTGEKVFLECVQDMDHENMFWYRQDPGLGLRLIYFSYDVKMKEKGDIPEGYSVSREKKERFSLILESASTNQTSMYLCASSLTLDEQYFGPGTRLTVT.

This sequence joins TRBV11-2 and TRBJ2-7, with 13 nucleotides matching TRBD2. The CDR3 loop spans 15 amino acids. Germline V lookup: CDR1 SGHAT, CDR2 FQNNGV. J lost 7 bases, V lost 3 bases, and 6 bases had no gene match. Written as DNA, the CDR3 is TGTGCCAGCAGCTTTGGACTAGCGGGAGCAAGAGAGCAGTACTTC. Protein product: CASSFGLAGAREQYF.

The V and J genes are TRBV11-2 and TRBJ2-7, with D possibly TRBD2 on 5 matching bases. Germline values: CDR1 SGHAT, CDR2 FQNNGV. The CDR3 has 18 residues. Trimming took 5 bases from V and 0 from J, leaving 23 bases between them. The CDR3 is CASSPHLERTGISYEQYF. The CDR3 nucleotides are TGTGCCAGCAGCCCCCATCTAGAAAGGACGGGAATCTCCTACGAGCAGTACTTC.

This clonotype was picked up many times. This chain uses TRBV7-6 with TRBJ2-2, with 9 positions matching TRBD1. Unmatched junction bases numbered 4, after V lost 5 bases and J lost 3 bases. This CDR3 region has 15 residues. The germline CDR1 and CDR2 sequences are SGHVS and FNYEAQ. CDR3 nucleotides: TGTGCCAGCAGCGAACAGGGGGCCGACACCGGGGAGCTGTTTTTT. Translation gives CASSEQGADTGELFF.

This clonotype was counted many times. The gene calls are TRBV6-1 and TRBJ2-2; the D gene could be TRBD1 or TRBD2 (5 bases each). V was cut by 8 bases and J by 3 bases, with 16 bases left in between. This CDR3 comprises 15 residues. CDR1 and CDR2 from the germline V gene are MNHNS and SASEGT. The CDR3 DNA sequence: TGTGCCAGCGCCTTGCCAGGGCGGGACACCGGGGAGCTGTTTTTT. This sequence encodes CASALPGRDTGELFF.

The chain carries TRBV20-1 and TRBJ2-7; D is undetermined. V lost 0 bases and J 12 bases, leaving 18 bases between the germline ends. The germline CDR1 and CDR2 sequences are DFQATT and SNEGSKA (reference sequence). The CDR3 consists of 13 residues. The CDR3 loop is CSARDAIALLPYF. The CDR3 nucleotides read TGCAGTGCTAGAGATGCAATAGCCCTACTCCCGTACTTC.

This clonotype was counted at least ten times. The chain links TRBV29-1 to TRBJ1-2, with 9 positions matching TRBD1. Germline assignment: CDR1 SQVTM and CDR2 ANQGSEA. The trim removed 7 bases at V and 8 bases at J, leaving 11 bases unmatched. There are 13 residues in the CDR3. The CDR3, as DNA: TGCAGCGCTACAGGGGGCGAAGGCGGCGGCTACACCTTC. It specifies CSATGGEGGGYTF.

This clonotype was observed many times. CDR3 amino acids: CASSEAMGGATQPQHF. CDR3 sequence (DNA): TGTGCCAGCAGTGAAGCGATGGGGGGTGCCACTCAGCCCCAGCATTTT. The chain uses TRBV6-1 and TRBJ1-5; the D gene is possibly TRBD1 (5 bases). Looked up from germline, CDR1 is MNHNS and CDR2 is SASEGT. Trimming took off 0 bases at V and 6 bases at J, with 15 bases between the two ends. The CDR3 is made up of 16 amino acids.

For this clonotype: The final CDR3 position lacks the conserved phenylalanine or tryptophan, pointing to a likely read error. The chain carries TRBV2 and TRBJ1-1; D gene unclear. The CDR3 spans 11 residues. Germline CDR1 and CDR2: SNHLY and FYNNEI. Here the CDR3 reads CPSSSVTEAFV. The CDR3, as DNA: TGTCCCAGCAGCTCAGTAACTGAAGCTTTCGTT.

This clonotype appeared many times. This chain connects TRBV7-9 to TRBJ2-5, with D perhaps TRBD2 (6 bases). Germline CDR1 reads SEHNR; CDR2 reads FQNEAQ (reference sequence). V was shortened by 5 bases and J by 9 bases, with 19 bases between the two germline ends. The CDR3 runs to 14 residues. CDR3 nucleotide sequence: TGTGCCAGCAGCCAAAGACTAGGAGATGAGGCCCAGTACTTC. It codes for CASSQRLGDEAQYF. Looking up the rest from reference TRBV7-9 and TRBJ2-5 gives the full variable domain: DTGVSQNPRHKITKRGQNVTFRCDPISEHNRLYWYRQTLGQGPEFLTYFQNEAQLEKSRLLSDRFSAERPKGSFSTLEIQRTEQGDSAMYLCASSQRLGDEAQYFGPGTRLLVL.

The sample holds a few counts of this clonotype. V and J are TRBV20-1 and TRBJ1-5; a possible D gene is TRBD1 (5 bases). The ends were cut back, 6 bases at V and 7 bases at J, with 16 bases in the middle. Germline CDR1 DFQATT, CDR2 SNEGSKA (reference sequence). The CDR3 runs 13 residues. The CDR3 DNA follows: TGCAGTGCCACTCCGGGGGGTGAGCAGCCCCAGCATTTT. This codes for CSATPGGEQPQHF.

This clonotype was recorded at least ten times. The V and J genes are TRBV11-2 and TRBJ2-5; 9 positions match TRBD2. J was trimmed by 4 bases and V by 4 bases; bases with no gene match: 7. There are 15 residues in the CDR3. Germline V lookup: CDR1 SGHAT, CDR2 FQNNGV. This chain's CDR3 is CASSSPSGDRETQYF. CDR3 in DNA: TGTGCCAGCAGCTCCCCTAGCGGGGACCGAGAGACCCAGTACTTC.

The CDR3: CAWSRRDGQPQHF. In DNA form, the CDR3 reads TGTGCCTGGAGTAGAAGGGACGGCCAGCCCCAGCATTTT. The V call is TRBV30, the J call TRBJ1-5; a weak D match, TRBD1 (5 bases). This CDR3 region has 13 residues. The V end was cut by 2 bases, the J end by 7 bases, with 12 bases between. Per germline, CDR1 GTSNPN and CDR2 SVGIG (reference sequence).

This clonotype was detected a few times. A read error may be the cause here, since a much bigger clone is one base away. This chain links TRBV7-3 with TRBJ1-1; 8 bases map to TRBD1. Germline CDR1 reads SGHTA; CDR2 reads FQGTGA. CDR3 length: 15 residues. Unmatched junction bases numbered 6, after V lost 5 bases and J lost 1 base. The CDR3: CASSPTGVGNTEAFF. Here the CDR3 DNA reads TGTGCCAGCAGCCCGACAGGGGTTGGGAACACTGAAGCTTTCTTT.

In its sample, this clonotype was seen many times. The genes are TRBV12-5 and TRBJ2-5; D is possibly TRBD1 or TRBD2 (5 bases each). The germline V gene encodes CDR1 LGHNT and CDR2 FRNRAP. V gave up 7 bases and J gave up 5 bases, with 20 bases separating them. The CDR3 is 15 residues long. CDR3 in amino acids: CASAAPGPVGETQYF. The CDR3 nucleotides are TGTGCTAGTGCCGCACCGGGGCCCGTGGGTGAGACCCAGTACTTC.

This clonotype was counted at least ten times. This sequence joins TRBV2 and TRBJ2-5, with 9 bases that match TRBD1. This CDR3 has 18 amino acids. CDR1 SNHLY and CDR2 FYNNEI come from the germline V gene. Germline trimming cut 7 bases from V and 5 bases from J; bases unmatched to any gene: 20. This CDR3 is CASKDRGILGRGAETQYF. The CDR3 bases are TGTGCCAGCAAGGACAGGGGAATCTTGGGACGCGGGGCCGAGACCCAGTACTTC.

This clonotype was detected many times. The chain employs TRBV10-3 and TRBJ2-2; maybe TRBD1 (5 bases). CDR3 length: 15 residues. V lost 2 bases, J lost 0 bases, and 7 bases lay in between. In germline, CDR1 is ENHRY, CDR2 SYGVKD. The CDR3 region is CAISERQTNTGELFF. The DNA for the CDR3 is TGTGCCATCAGTGAGCGACAGACGAACACCGGGGAGCTGTTTTTT.